The text below deals with one T cell receptor beta chain. These data belong to a study of shared T cell receptors in the human thymus. Generated by immunoSEQ multiplex PCR, the TCRdb table keeps only in-frame clones and is missing some. Among about 380,000 clones, approximately 95% were seen once, and the ten largest hold approximately 0.02%. Germline V gives CDR1 SGHDT, CDR2 YYEEEE. The CDR3 runs 16 residues. V was cut by 2 bases and J by 7 bases, with 18 bases left in between. The sequence came from a human donor. The specimen sequenced was thymocytes. V is TRBV5-6 and J is TRBJ2-2, with D perhaps matching TRBD2 (6 bases). CDR3 in DNA: TGTGCCAGCAGCTTTGGGTACGGGGGTGCTGTCGGGGAGCTGTTTTTT. Translating gives CASSFGYGGAVGELFF.